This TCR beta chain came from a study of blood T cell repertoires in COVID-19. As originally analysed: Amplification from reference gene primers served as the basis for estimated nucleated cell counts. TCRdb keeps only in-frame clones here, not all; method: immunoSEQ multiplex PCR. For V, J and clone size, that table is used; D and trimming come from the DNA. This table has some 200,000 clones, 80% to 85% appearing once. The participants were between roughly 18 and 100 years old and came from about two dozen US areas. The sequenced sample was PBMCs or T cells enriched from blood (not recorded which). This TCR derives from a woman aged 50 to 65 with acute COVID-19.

This CDR3 reads CAWSVPGVNSNQPQHF. CDR3 bases: TGTGCCTGGAGTGTACCCGGTGTAAATAGCAATCAGCCCCAGCATTTT. The J gene is TRBJ1-5, the V gene TRBV30; no firm D call. The CDR3 consists of 16 residues. V was clipped by 0 bases and J by 0 bases, with 12 bases between them. The germline gives CDR1 GTSNPN, CDR2 SVGIG (reference sequence).